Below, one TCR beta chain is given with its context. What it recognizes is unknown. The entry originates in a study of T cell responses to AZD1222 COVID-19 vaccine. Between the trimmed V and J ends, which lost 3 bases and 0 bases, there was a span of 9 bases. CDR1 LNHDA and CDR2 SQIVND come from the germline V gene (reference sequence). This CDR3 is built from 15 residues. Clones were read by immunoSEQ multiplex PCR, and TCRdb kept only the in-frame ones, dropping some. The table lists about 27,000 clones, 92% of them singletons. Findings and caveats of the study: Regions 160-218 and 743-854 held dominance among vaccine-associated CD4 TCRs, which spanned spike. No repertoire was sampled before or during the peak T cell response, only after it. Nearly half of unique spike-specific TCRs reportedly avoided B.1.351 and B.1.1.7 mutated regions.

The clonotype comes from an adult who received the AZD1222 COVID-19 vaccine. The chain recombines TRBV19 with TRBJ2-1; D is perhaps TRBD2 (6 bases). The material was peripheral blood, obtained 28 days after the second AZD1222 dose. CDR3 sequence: CASSISGGSYNEQFF. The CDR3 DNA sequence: TGTGCCAGTAGTATTAGCGGAGGCTCCTACAATGAGCAGTTCTTC.